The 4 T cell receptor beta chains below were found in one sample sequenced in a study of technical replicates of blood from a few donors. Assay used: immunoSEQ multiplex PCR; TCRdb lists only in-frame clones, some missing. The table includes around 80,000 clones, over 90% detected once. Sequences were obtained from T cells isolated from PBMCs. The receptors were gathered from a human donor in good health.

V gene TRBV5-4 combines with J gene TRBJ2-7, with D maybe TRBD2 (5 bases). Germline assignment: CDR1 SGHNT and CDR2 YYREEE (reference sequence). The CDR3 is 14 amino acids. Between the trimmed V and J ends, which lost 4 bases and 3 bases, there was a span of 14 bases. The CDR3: CASSPSGSFYEQYF. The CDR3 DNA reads TGTGCCAGCAGCCCCTCGGGGTCGTTCTACGAGCAGTACTTC.

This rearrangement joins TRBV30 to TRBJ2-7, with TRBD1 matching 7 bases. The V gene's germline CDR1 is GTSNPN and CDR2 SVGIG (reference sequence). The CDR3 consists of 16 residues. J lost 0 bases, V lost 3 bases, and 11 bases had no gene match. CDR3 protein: CAWSHFRGSSSYEQYF. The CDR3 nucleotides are TGTGCCTGGAGCCATTTCAGGGGGAGTAGCTCCTACGAGCAGTACTTC.

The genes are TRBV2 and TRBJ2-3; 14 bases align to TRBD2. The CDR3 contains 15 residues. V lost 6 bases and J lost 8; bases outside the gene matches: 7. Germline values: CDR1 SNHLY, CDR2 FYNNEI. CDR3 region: CASRGLAGESGTQYF. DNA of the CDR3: TGTGCCAGCAGGGGACTAGCGGGAGAGAGCGGTACGCAGTATTTT.

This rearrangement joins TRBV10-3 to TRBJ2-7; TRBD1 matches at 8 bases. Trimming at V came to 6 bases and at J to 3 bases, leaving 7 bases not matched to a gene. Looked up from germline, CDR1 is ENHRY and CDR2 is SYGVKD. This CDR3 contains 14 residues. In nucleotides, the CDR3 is TGTGCCATCAGGGGGACAGGAGGTGACTACGAGCAGTACTTC. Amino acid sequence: CAIRGTGGDYEQYF.